These 16 T cell receptor beta chains share one sample of origin, sequenced in a study of T cell repertoires in cytomegalovirus infection. Via MiXCR, TCRdb re-called the reads, giving one row per CDR3 protein. The sample carries 150,000 to 200,000 distinct CDR3 sequences, approximately 15% recorded once. Sequencing input: PBMCs. These receptors were obtained from a human donor in good health (CMV status not recorded). Some clones in this sample may be carry-over from other donors' samples.

This clonotype has just a few counts. The V gene is TRBV29-1, the J gene TRBJ1-1; 7 positions match TRBD1. V trimming: 7 bases; J trimming: 1 base; junction bases outside the gene matches: 6. Germline CDR1 SQVTM, CDR2 ANQGSEA. CDR3 length: 13 residues. In DNA form, the CDR3 reads TGCAGCGGGCGGACAGGAAGGAACACTGAAGCTTTCTTT. Translated, it gives CSGRTGRNTEAFF.

This chain joins TRBV6-6 and TRBJ2-2; no reliable D call. V was cut by 0 bases and J by 5 bases, with 13 bases left in between. The germline CDR1 and CDR2 sequences are MNHNY and SVGAGI (reference sequence). The CDR3 loop spans 16 amino acids. Here the CDR3 reads CASSYSNQPSTGELFF. In DNA, the CDR3 is TGTGCCAGCAGTTACTCGAACCAACCGAGTACCGGGGAGCTGTTTTTT.

This clonotype was found many times. The gene calls are TRBV28 and TRBJ1-5; possibly TRBD1 for D (5 bases). This CDR3 is 14 amino acids long. Germline CDR1 MDHEN, CDR2 SYDVKM. V was cut by 2 bases and J by 5 bases, with 10 bases left in between. The CDR3 bases are TGTGCCAGCAGTTTAGTGGGACTTCATCAGCCCCAGCATTTT. Protein: CASSLVGLHQPQHF.

This clonotype was detected only a few times. The chain recombines TRBV28 with TRBJ1-5; D is possibly TRBD1 (6 bases). Germline V gene lookup returns CDR1 MDHEN and CDR2 SYDVKM. Trimming pared 2 bases from V and 0 bases from J, leaving 14 bases between. The CDR3 is made up of 17 amino acids. CDR3 sequence reads: CASSLTQGLLSNQPQHF. The CDR3, as DNA: TGTGCCAGCAGTTTAACACAGGGACTTCTTAGCAATCAGCCCCAGCATTTT.

This clonotype was seen at least ten times. This chain uses TRBV12-3 or TRBV12-4 with TRBJ1-5; TRBD1 aligns across 7 bases. V lost 1 base to trimming and J lost 7 bases; unmatched junction nucleotides: 4. CDR3 length: 14 amino acids. Written as DNA, the CDR3 is TGTGCCAGCAGTTTAGGGCACAGGGGACAGCCCCAGCATTTT. Encoded protein: CASSLGHRGQPQHF.

This clonotype was observed a handful of times. The chain combines TRBV20-1 with TRBJ2-7; possible D gene TRBD1, 6 bases. The CDR3 is 13 amino acids. Germline lookup yields CDR1 DFQATT and CDR2 SNEGSKA (reference sequence). V was cut by 3 bases and J by 3 bases, with 12 bases left in between. CDR3 sequence: CSASSGHNYEQYF. The CDR3 DNA sequence: TGCAGTGCTAGTTCGGGACACAACTACGAGCAGTACTTC.

This clonotype was detected ten times or more. This chain uses TRBV12-3 or TRBV12-4 with TRBJ2-1, with D possibly called TRBD1 or TRBD2 (5 bases each). The CDR3 is 12 amino acids. Trimming took off 5 bases at V and 5 bases at J, with 7 bases between the two ends. Here the CDR3 DNA reads TGTGCCAGCAGTGGGACCAACAATGAGCAGTTCTTC. The encoded protein is CASSGTNNEQFF.

This clonotype was observed a handful of times. The CDR3 protein is CSAGGFGLREQYF. The CDR3 region has the DNA TGCAGTGCCGGGGGTTTCGGGTTACGAGAGCAGTACTTC. The genes are TRBV20-1 and TRBJ2-7; possible D gene TRBD2, 6 bases. Germline V gives CDR1 DFQATT, CDR2 SNEGSKA (reference sequence). The length of the CDR3 is 13 residues. The V and J ends lost 6 bases and 7 bases respectively, with 19 bases between them.

The rearrangement links TRBV29-1 to TRBJ1-2, with D possibly matching TRBD1 (5 bases). The CDR3 is made up of 13 amino acids. The germline CDR1 and CDR2 sequences are SQVTM and ANQGSEA. V lost 5 bases and J lost 4, with 14 bases in between. The CDR3 DNA follows: TGCAGCGTTTTGGGGACGTCGGCCTATGGCTACACCTTC. It specifies CSVLGTSAYGYTF.

V and J are TRBV5-6 and TRBJ2-5; D unclear. Germline V CDR1 and CDR2: SGHDT, YYEEEE. This CDR3 region has 14 residues. Trimming took off 1 base at V and 0 bases at J, with 7 bases between the two ends. CDR3 DNA sequence: TGTGCCAGCAGCTTGAATCCAGACCAAGAGACCCAGTACTTC. Translated: CASSLNPDQETQYF. The variable domain in full, completed from reference TRBV5-6 and TRBJ2-5, reads DAGVTQSPTHLIKTRGQQVTLRCSPKSGHDTVSWYQQALGQGPQFIFQYYEEEERQRGNFPDRFSGHQFPNYSSELNVNALLLGDSALYLCASSLNPDQETQYFGPGTRLLVL.

This clonotype was detected only a few times. This chain connects TRBV29-1 to TRBJ1-1; TRBD1 matches 9 bases. Germline values: CDR1 SQVTM, CDR2 ANQGSEA. CDR3 length: 15 amino acids. The V and J ends lost 5 bases and 0 bases, in that order; junction bases with no gene match: 7. CDR3 nucleotides: TGCAGCGTTAAGACAGGGGGTGACATGAACACTGAAGCTTTCTTT. Translated, it gives CSVKTGGDMNTEAFF.

Ten or more counts support this clonotype. The genes are TRBV12-3 or TRBV12-4 and TRBJ2-6; no firm D call. The CDR3 is made up of 14 amino acids. Trimming removed 6 bases at V and 1 base at J, with 7 bases between. The CDR3 here is CASSLDSGANVLTF. In DNA form, the CDR3 reads TGTGCCAGCAGCTTGGATTCTGGGGCCAACGTCCTGACTTTC.

This clonotype has at least ten counts. The chain recombines TRBV14 with TRBJ2-7; no definite D call. V lost 0 bases and J 7 bases, leaving 13 bases between the germline ends. Germline values: CDR1 SGHDN, CDR2 FVKESK. The CDR3 extends over 14 amino acids. The CDR3 DNA follows: TGTGCCAGCAGCCAAGAAGGATGGGTTGGAGAGCAGTACTTC. Protein product: CASSQEGWVGEQYF. The full variable domain, in which reference TRBV14 and TRBJ2-7 provide the parts outside the CDR3, is EAGVTQFPSHSVIEKGQTVTLRCDPISGHDNLYWYRRVMGKEIKFLLHFVKESKQDESGMPNNRFLAERTGGTYSTLKVQPAELEDSGVYFCASSQEGWVGEQYFGPGTRLTVT.

This clonotype was seen ten or more times. This chain uses TRBV19 with TRBJ2-2; D is tentatively TRBD1 or TRBD2 (6 bases each). Between the trimmed V and J ends, which lost 5 bases and 4 bases, there was a span of 17 bases. CDR1 is LNHDA and CDR2 is SQIVND in the germline V gene (reference sequence). The CDR3 spans 16 residues. CDR3 nucleotides: TGTGCCAGTAGTCCGACTCGAGGGGGGAGCACCGGGGAGCTGTTTTTT. It translates to CASSPTRGGSTGELFF.

Details on this clonotype: A much larger clone lies one base from this, so it may be a read error. The CDR3 end shows no conserved phenylalanine or tryptophan, and so a read error is likely. The V call is TRBV20-1, the J call TRBJ2-1; either TRBD1 or TRBD2 may supply D (5 bases each). The V gene's germline CDR1 is DFQATT and CDR2 SNEGSKA (reference sequence). Trimming left V 0 bases short and J 9 bases short, with 15 bases between. This CDR3 region has 14 residues. CDR3 amino acids: CSARESGPKIEQFC. Written as DNA, the CDR3 is TGCAGTGCTAGAGAATCGGGACCGAAAATTGAGCAGTTCTGC.

The CDR3 loop is CASSPGGISYEQYF. The DNA for the CDR3 is TGTGCCAGTAGCCCCGGGGGTATCTCCTACGAGCAGTACTTC. The rearrangement links TRBV19 to TRBJ2-7; D is possibly TRBD2 (6 bases). CDR3 length: 14 amino acids. Trimming shortened V by 6 bases and J by 0 bases, and 12 bases separated the two germline ends. In germline, CDR1 is LNHDA, CDR2 SQIVND (reference sequence). The full variable domain, with the rest looked up from reference TRBV19 and TRBJ2-7, is DGGITQSPKYLFRKEGQNVTLSCEQNLNHDAMYWYRQDPGQGLRLIYYSQIVNDFQKGDIAEGYSVSREKKESFPLTVTSAQKNPTAFYLCASSPGGISYEQYFGPGTRLTVT.